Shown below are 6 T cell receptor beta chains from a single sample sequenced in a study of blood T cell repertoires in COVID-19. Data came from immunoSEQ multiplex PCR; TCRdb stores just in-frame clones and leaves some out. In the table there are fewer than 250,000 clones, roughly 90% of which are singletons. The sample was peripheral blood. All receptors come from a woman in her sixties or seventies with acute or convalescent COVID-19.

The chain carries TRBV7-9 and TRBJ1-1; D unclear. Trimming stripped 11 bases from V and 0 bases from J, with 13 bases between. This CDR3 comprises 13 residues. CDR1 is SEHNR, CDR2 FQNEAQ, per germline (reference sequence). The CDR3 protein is CASVRELNTEAFF. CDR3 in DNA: TGTGCCTCTGTTCGGGAGCTGAACACTGAAGCTTTCTTT.

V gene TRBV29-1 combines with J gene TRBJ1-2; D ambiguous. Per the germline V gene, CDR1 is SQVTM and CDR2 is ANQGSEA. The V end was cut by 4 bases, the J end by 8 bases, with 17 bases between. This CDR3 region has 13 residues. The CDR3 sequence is CSVVLNQENGYTF. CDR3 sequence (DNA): TGCAGCGTTGTACTCAACCAAGAGAACGGCTACACCTTC.

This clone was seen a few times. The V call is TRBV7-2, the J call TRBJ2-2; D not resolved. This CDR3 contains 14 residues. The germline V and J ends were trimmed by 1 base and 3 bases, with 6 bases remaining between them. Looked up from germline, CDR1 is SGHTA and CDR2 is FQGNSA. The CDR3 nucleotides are TGTGCCAGCAGCTTAGACGCGTACACCGGGGAGCTGTTTTTT. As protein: CASSLDAYTGELFF.

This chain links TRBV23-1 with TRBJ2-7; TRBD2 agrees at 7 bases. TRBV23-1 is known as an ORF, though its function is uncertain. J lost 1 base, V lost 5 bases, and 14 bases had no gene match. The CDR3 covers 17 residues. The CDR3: CASSSLREERLSYEQYF. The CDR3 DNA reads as TGCGCCAGCAGTTCTCTTCGGGAGGAGAGATTATCCTACGAGCAGTACTTC.

The CDR3 loop reads CASSLSRGSYTGELFF. Here the CDR3 DNA reads TGTGCCAGCAGCTTATCACGCGGGAGCTACACCGGGGAGCTGTTTTTT. V is TRBV7-9 and J is TRBJ2-2; 7 nucleotides line up with TRBD2. Germline CDR1 SEHNR, CDR2 FQNEAQ (reference sequence). CDR3 length: 16 amino acids. The ends lost 2 bases at V and 3 bases at J; junction bases unmatched: 6.

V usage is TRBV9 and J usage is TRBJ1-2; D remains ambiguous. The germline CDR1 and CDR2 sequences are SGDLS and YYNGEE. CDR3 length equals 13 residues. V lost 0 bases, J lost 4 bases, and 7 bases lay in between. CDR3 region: CASSVDQRYGYTF. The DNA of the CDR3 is TGTGCCAGCAGCGTAGACCAGCGCTATGGCTACACCTTC.